This T cell receptor beta chain was sequenced in a study of regulatory T cells in long-lasting Graves disease (dated by TCRdb to the early 2020s). With regard to the full study: Persistent Graves' disease was defined as persistently positive TSH receptor autoantibodies together with antithyroid drug treatment for over 5 years. This study used TCR sequencing and RNA sequencing of peripheral blood to compare persistent Graves' disease patients against newly diagnosed Graves' disease patients. The study was conducted in China and was registered as a clinical trial. TCR sequencing covered 13 persistent and some 20 newly diagnosed Graves' disease patients, around 35 samples in total. In the clinical cohort, patients with persistent Graves' disease had used antithyroid drugs for an average of about 10.3 years.

Library generation was performed with multiplex PCR. Data came from an Illumina HiSeq 4000. To build TCR beta libraries, CDR3 regions were amplified by Arm-PCR using iRepertoire HTBI primers. PCR products were gel purified before sequencing. The published analysis was carried out like this. A total of roughly 58 TRBV and some 13 TRBJ segments were identified across samples and were used for gene usage analysis of CDR3 amino acid clonotypes. Filtered high-quality paired reads were merged into contigs using COPE and FqMerger. BLAST was used to align contigs to the IMGT TRBV, TRBD and TRBJ reference genes, and CDR3 was defined following IMGT. Clonotypes above 0.1% frequency were classified as highly expanded clones. Shannon entropy was used to measure repertoire diversity, and the Gini coefficient was used to measure V-J evenness. Clonotypes shared by more than one individual were considered public. In-frame beta chains were kept once TCRdb had trimmed the public reads at Q25 with fastp and called clones with MiXCR. Rows with one shared CDR3 protein collapse into an entry with the most common genes and DNA. These V and J calls derive from TCRdb rather than the authors' analysis. The sample records about 400,000 distinct CDR3 sequences, 20% of which are singletons. The ten top clones hold less than 25% of the sample.

This clonotype was seen repeatedly, ten times or more. What this receptor recognizes is not known. Nothing much larger sits one base from this clone, and base qualities are not available. Study-wide findings and limitations: More public clonotypes were shared among persistent patients (approximately 3,000) than among newly diagnosed patients (roughly 1,000). TRBV28, TRBJ1-2 and TRBJ2-5 were preferentially used in persistent disease, while TRBV20-1 and TRBJ2-1 were favored in newly diagnosed disease. Persistent Graves' disease patients showed lower TCR Shannon entropy and fewer highly expanded clones than newly diagnosed patients, suggesting clonal expansion. The authors acknowledged the small sample size as a limitation that may reduce accuracy. Only the TCR beta chain was sequenced and analyzed. Only peripheral blood was studied, because thyroid tissue, the primary lesion, was inaccessible.

The time point tag for this specimen amounts to: persistent/refractory GD, antithyroid drugs over 5 years with positive TRAb. RNA was extracted from PBMCs in TRIzol for both TCR sequencing and RNA sequencing. Graves' disease was diagnosed according to American Thyroid Association guidelines. Patients were recruited from an endocrinology department in Xi'an, China. Each patient gave approximately 8.8 milliliters of peripheral blood, collected in an EDTA anticoagulant tube. Ficoll Paque Plus density gradient separation was used to isolate PBMCs, and no additional T cell sorting was done. An Agilent 2100 Bioanalyzer and agarose gel were used to check RNA quality, while a NanoDrop 2000 measured RNA concentration. CDR3 length: 14 amino acids, cysteine to phenylalanine. CDR3 DNA only is kept here, 42 bases in frame from base 1. The germline V gene encodes CDR1 MNHNS and CDR2 SASEGT. Trimming takes 5 bases from V and 0 bases from J, and the germline ends sit 11 bases apart.

The material was peripheral blood mononuclear cells (PBMCs), obtained when the disease was refractory, from a patient treated with antithyroid drugs. Recombination joined TRBV6-1 with TRBJ2-7; TRBD1 is possibly the D segment (5 matching bases). The receptor was derived from a female donor with Graves disease. The nucleotides are TGTGCCAGCAGTCCCCCAGGGTTCTCCTACGAGCAGTACTTC. Its translation is CASSPPGFSYEQYF.